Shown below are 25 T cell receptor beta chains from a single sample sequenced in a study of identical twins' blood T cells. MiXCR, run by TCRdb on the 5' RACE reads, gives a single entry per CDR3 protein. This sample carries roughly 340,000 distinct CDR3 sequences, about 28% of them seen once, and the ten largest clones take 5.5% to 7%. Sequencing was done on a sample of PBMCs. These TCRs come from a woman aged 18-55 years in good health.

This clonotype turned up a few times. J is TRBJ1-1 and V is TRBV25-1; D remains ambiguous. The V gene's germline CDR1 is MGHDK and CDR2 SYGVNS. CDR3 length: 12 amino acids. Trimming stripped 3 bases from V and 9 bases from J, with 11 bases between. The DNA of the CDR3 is TGTGCCAGCAGTGACCCCGACCAAAAAGCTTTCTTT. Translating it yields CASSDPDQKAFF. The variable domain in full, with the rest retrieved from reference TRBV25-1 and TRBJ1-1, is EADIYQTPRYLVIGTGKKITLECSQTMGHDKMYWYQQDPGMELHLIHYSYGVNSTEKGDLSSESTVSRIRTEHFPLTLESARPSHTSQYLCASSDPDQKAFFGQGTRLTVV.

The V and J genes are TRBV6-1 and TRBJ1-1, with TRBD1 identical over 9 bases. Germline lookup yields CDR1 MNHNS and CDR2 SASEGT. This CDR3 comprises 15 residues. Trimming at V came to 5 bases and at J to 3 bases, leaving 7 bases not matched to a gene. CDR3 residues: CASSLNRGRDTEAFF. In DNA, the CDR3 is TGTGCCAGCAGTTTGAACAGGGGGCGCGACACTGAAGCTTTCTTT.

CDR3 residues: CASSSNPGQASDEQYF. The CDR3 region has the DNA TGTGCCAGCAGTTCCAATCCGGGACAGGCTTCCGACGAGCAGTACTTC. This rearrangement joins TRBV6-5 to TRBJ2-7; 8 nucleotides match TRBD1. There are 16 residues in the CDR3. V dropped 4 bases and J dropped 5; count of bases not matched to a gene: 13. Germline V gives CDR1 MNHEY, CDR2 SVGAGI.

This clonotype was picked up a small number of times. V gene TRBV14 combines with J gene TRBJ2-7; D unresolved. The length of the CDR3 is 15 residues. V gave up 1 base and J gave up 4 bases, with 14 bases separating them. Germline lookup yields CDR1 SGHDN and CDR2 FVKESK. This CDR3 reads CASSQVGRSKYEQYF. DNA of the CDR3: TGTGCCAGCAGCCAAGTGGGCAGGTCTAAGTACGAGCAGTACTTC.

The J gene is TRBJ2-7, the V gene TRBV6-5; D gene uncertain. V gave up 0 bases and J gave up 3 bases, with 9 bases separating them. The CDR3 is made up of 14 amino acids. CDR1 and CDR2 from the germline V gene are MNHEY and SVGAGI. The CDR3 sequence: CASSYSVGFYEQYF. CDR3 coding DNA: TGTGCCAGCAGTTACTCGGTAGGGTTCTACGAGCAGTACTTC.

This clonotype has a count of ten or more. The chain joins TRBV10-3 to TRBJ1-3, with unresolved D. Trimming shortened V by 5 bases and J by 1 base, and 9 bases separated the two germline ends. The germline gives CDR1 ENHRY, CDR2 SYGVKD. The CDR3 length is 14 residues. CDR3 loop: CAISLDGSGNTIYF. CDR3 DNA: TGTGCCATCAGTCTTGATGGATCTGGAAACACCATATATTTT.

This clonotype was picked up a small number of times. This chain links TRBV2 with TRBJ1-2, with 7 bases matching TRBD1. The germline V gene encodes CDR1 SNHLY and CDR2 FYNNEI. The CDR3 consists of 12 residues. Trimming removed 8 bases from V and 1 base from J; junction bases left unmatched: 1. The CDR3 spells CASHRGNYGYTF. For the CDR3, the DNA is TGTGCCAGCCACAGGGGTAACTATGGCTACACCTTC.

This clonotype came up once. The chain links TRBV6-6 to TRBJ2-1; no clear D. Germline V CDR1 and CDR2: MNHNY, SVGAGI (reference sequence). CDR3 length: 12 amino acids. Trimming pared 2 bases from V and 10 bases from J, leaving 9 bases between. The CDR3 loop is CASSYRSAEQFF. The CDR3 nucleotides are TGTGCCAGCAGTTACCGGTCTGCAGAGCAGTTCTTC.

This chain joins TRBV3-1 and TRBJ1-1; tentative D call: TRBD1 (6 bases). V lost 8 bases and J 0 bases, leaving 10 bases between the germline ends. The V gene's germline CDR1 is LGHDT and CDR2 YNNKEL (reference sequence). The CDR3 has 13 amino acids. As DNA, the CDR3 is TGTGCCAGCGGGGGGCAAATGAACACTGAAGCTTTCTTT. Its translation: CASGGQMNTEAFF.

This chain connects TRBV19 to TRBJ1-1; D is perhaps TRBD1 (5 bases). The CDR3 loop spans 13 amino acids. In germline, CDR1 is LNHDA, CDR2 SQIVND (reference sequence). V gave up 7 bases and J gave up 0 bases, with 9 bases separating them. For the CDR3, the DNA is TGTGCCAGTACCGACAGCATGAACACTGAAGCTTTCTTT. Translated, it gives CASTDSMNTEAFF.

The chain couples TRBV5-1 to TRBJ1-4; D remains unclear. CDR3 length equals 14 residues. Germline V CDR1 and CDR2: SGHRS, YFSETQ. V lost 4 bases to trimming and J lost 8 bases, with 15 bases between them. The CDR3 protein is CASSGDGKGEKLFF. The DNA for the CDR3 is TGCGCCAGCAGCGGAGACGGGAAAGGAGAAAAACTGTTTTTT.

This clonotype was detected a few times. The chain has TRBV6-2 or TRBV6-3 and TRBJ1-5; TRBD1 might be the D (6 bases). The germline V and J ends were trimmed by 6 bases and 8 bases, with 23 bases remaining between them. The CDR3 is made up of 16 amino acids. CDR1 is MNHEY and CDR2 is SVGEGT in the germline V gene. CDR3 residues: CASRNLNTGKREPQHF. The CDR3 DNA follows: TGTGCCAGCAGGAACTTAAACACAGGGAAGAGGGAGCCCCAGCATTTT.

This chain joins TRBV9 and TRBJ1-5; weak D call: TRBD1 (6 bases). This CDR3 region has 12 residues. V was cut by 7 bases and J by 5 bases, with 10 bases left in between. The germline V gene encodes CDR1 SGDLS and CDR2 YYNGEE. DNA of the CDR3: TGTGCCAGCGGCAAGGGGGATCAGCCCCAGCATTTT. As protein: CASGKGDQPQHF.

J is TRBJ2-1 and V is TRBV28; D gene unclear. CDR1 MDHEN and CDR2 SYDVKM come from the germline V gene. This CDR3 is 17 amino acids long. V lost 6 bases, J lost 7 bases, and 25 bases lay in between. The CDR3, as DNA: TGTGCCAGCAGGGCGCAAATAATCGCCAAATTTCTAAATGAGCAGTTCTTC. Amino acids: CASRAQIIAKFLNEQFF.

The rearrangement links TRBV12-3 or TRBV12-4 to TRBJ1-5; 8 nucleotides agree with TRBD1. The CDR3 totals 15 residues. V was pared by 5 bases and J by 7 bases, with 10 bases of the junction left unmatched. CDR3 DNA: TGTGCCAGCAGTCCGGGACAGGCTTTTGAACAGCCCCAGCATTTT. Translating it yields CASSPGQAFEQPQHF.

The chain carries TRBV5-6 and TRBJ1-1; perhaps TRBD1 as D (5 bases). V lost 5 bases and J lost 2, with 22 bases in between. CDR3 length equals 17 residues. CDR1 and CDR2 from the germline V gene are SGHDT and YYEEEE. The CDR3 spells CASRHGAGAEFNTEAFF. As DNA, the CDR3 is TGTGCCAGCAGACACGGGGCTGGAGCCGAATTTAACACTGAAGCTTTCTTT.

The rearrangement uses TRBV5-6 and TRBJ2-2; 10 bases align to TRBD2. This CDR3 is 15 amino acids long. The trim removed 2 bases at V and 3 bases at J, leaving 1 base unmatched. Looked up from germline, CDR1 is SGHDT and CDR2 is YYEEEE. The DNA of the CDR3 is TGTGCCAGCAGCTTCGGACTAGCGGACACCGGGGAGCTGTTTTTT. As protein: CASSFGLADTGELFF.

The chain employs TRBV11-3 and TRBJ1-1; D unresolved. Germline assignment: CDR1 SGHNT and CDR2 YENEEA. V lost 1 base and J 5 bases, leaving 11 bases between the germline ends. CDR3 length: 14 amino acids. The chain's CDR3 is CASSLGRARTEAFF. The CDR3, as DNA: TGTGCCAGCAGCTTAGGACGGGCTAGGACTGAAGCTTTCTTT.

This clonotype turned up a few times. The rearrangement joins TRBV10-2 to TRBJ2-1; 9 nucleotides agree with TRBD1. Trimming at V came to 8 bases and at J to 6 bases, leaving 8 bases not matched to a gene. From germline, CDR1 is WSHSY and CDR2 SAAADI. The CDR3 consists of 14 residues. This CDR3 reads CASLGQGPGNEQFF. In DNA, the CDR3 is TGCGCCAGCTTGGGACAGGGTCCAGGCAATGAGCAGTTCTTC.

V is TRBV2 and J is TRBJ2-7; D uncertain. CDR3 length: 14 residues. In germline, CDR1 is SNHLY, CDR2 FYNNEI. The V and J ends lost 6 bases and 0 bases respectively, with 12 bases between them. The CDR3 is CASRQGSSSYEQYF. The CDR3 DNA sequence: TGTGCCAGCAGGCAAGGGTCGAGCTCCTACGAGCAGTACTTC.

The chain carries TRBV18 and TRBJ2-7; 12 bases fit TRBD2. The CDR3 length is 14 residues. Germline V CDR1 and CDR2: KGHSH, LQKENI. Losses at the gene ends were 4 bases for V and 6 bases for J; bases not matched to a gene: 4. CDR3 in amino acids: CASSQRLAGVEQYF. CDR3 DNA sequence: TGTGCCAGCTCACAAAGACTAGCGGGAGTCGAGCAGTACTTC.

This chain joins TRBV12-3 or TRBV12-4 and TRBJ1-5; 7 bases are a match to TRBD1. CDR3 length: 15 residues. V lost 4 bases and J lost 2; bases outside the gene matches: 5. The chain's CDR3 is CASSYRGMGNQPQHF. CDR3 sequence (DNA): TGTGCCAGCAGTTACAGGGGTATGGGCAATCAGCCCCAGCATTTT.

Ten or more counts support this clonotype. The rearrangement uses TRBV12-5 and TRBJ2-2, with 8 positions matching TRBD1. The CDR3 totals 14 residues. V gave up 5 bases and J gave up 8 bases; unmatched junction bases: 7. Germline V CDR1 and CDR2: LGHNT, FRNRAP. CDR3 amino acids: CASGLGQVPGELFF. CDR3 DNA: TGTGCTAGTGGTCTGGGACAGGTCCCAGGGGAGCTGTTTTTT.

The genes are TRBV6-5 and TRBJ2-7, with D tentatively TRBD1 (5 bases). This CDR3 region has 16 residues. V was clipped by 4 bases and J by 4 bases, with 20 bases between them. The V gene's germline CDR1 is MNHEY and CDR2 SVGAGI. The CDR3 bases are TGTGCCAGCAGTTGGGGCCCTACAGATGGGGTATACGAGCAGTACTTC. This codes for CASSWGPTDGVYEQYF.

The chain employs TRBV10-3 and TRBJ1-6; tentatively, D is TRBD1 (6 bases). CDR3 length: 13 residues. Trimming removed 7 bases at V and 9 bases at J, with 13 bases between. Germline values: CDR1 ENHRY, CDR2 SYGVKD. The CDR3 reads CAITNLGGSPLHF. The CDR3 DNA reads TGTGCCATCACCAACCTAGGGGGTTCACCCCTCCACTTT.